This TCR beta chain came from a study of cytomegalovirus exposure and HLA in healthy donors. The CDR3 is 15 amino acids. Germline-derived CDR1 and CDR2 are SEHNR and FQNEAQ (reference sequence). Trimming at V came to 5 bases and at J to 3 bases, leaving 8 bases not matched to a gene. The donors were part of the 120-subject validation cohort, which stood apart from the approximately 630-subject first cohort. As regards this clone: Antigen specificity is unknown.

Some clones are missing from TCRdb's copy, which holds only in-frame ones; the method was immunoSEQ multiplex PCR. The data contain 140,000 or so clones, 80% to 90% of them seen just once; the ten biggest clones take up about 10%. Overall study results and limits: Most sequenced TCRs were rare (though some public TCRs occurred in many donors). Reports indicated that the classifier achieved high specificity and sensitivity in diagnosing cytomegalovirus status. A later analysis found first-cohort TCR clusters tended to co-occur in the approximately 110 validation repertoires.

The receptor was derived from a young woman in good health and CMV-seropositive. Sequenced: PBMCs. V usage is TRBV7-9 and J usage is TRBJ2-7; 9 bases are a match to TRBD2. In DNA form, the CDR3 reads TGTGCCAGCAGCCCAAGCGGGGGGAGCTTCTACGAGCAGTACTTC. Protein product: CASSPSGGSFYEQYF.